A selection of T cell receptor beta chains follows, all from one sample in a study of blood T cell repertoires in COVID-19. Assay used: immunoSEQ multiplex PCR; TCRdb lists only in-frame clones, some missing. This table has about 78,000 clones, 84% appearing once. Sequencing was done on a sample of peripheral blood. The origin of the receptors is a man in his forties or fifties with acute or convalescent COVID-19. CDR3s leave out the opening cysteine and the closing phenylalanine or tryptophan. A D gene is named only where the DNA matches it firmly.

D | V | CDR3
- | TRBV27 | ASRFGGASGYT
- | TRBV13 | ASSLVPGGPTYEQY
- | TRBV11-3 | ASGREREQY
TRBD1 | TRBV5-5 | ASSFRDRVDYGYT
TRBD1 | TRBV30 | AWSVRYLGQGNQPQH
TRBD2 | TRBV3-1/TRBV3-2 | ASSHARLAGGNIQY
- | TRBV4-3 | ASSQSGVTEAF
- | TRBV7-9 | ASSLVRLNTEAF
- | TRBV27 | ASSFGFNSNQPQH
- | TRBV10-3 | AISLAGDGYT
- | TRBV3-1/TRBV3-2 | ASSQGRYNEQF
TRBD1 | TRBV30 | AWSSTARDRISGANVLT
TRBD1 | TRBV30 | AWSSTGNVLENYGYT
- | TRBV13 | ASSLMTDSGANVLT
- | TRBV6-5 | ATRGADRSSYEQY
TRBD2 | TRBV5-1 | ASSLASSGRPNEQF
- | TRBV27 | ASKATYYNEQF
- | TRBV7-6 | ASNQGGSYNEQF
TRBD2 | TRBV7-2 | ASSLGPSGESSYNEQF
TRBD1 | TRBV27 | ASSQGQSSGNTIY
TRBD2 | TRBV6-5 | ASSYGRGGYNEQF
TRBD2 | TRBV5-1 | ASSSVPSSGKRSDTQY
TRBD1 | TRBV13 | ASSQRTGLYGYT
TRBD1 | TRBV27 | ASRTGQGWAYEQY
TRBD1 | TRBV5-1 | ASMGQGVYYEQY
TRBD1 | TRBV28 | ASSRLDRGYTGELF
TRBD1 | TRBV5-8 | ASRRTGSTEAF
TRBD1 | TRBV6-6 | ASSPPNTGAGNTIY
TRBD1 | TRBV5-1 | ASSTGQQETQY
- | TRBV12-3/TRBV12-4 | ASSLALTVGYT